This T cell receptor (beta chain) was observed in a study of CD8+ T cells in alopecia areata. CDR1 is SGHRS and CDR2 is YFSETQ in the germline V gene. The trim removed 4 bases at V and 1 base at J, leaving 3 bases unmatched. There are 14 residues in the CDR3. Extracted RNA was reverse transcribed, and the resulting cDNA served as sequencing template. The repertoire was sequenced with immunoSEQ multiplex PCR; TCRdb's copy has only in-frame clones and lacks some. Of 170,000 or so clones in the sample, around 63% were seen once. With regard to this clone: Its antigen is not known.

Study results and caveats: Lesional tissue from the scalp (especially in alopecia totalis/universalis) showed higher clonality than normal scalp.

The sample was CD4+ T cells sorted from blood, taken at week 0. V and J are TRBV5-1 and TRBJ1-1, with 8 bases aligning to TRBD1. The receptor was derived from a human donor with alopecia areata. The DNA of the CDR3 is TGCGCCAGCAGCCCAGGGGGCCAGAACACTGAAGCTTTCTTT. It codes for CASSPGGQNTEAFF.